These 26 T cell receptor beta chains were sequenced from one sample in a study of lymphopenia after photon versus proton radiotherapy. This table comes from immunoSEQ multiplex PCR, and its TCRdb copy is limited to in-frame clones, with some not included. The sample lists approximately 45,000 clones, about 85% seen once, with approximately 2% in the top ten. The specimen comprised peripheral blood, sampled from a patient treated with photon-based radiotherapy. These TCRs come from a man aged 40-55 years with gastric cancer.

J is TRBJ2-7 and V is TRBV6-5, with D unclear. The CDR3 sequence is 15 residues long. V shed 2 bases and J shed 2 bases, with 13 bases lying between them. Per the germline V gene, CDR1 is MNHEY and CDR2 is SVGAGI. In nucleotides, the CDR3 is TGTGCCAGCAGTTACGGGCAGGACCCTCCCTACGAGCAGTACTTC. Translation: CASSYGQDPPYEQYF.

The rearrangement uses TRBV6-1 and TRBJ1-4; no clear D. Germline V CDR1 and CDR2: MNHNS, SASEGT. The V end was cut by 8 bases, the J end by 0 bases, with 13 bases between. The CDR3 is 15 residues long. The CDR3 DNA follows: TGTGCCAGCTCCCCCCGAGACGCAACTAATGAAAAACTGTTTTTT. This encodes CASSPRDATNEKLFF.

V usage is TRBV4-1 and J usage is TRBJ1-1; TRBD1 agrees at 7 bases. J lost 1 base, V lost 2 bases, and 13 bases had no gene match. The germline V gene has CDR1 MGHRA and CDR2 YSYEKL. The CDR3 is 18 amino acids. As DNA, the CDR3 is TGCGCCAGCAGCCAAATAGCCCGACAGGGAGGCGCGAACACTGAAGCTTTCTTT. Its protein product is CASSQIARQGGANTEAFF.

This chain joins TRBV30 and TRBJ2-1; D is unresolved. CDR1 and CDR2 (germline): GTSNPN, SVGIG (reference sequence). With 0 bases removed from V and 8 bases from J, the gap between germline ends came to 8 bases. The CDR3 runs to 12 residues. CDR3 amino acids: CAWSVRSDEQFF. CDR3 bases: TGTGCCTGGAGTGTAAGGTCGGATGAGCAGTTCTTC.

The rearrangement links TRBV7-9 to TRBJ2-5, with D uncertain. Trimming stripped 0 bases from V and 2 bases from J, with 10 bases between. This CDR3 has 15 amino acids. CDR1 is SEHNR, CDR2 FQNEAQ, per germline (reference sequence). The CDR3 here is CASSLAQGLQETQYF. CDR3 nucleotide sequence: TGTGCCAGCAGCTTAGCCCAAGGGTTACAAGAGACCCAGTACTTC.

The chain employs TRBV4-2 and TRBJ1-1, with D uncertain. Trimming cost V 0 bases and J 0 bases, with 11 bases left between them. The CDR3 is 16 residues long. Germline lookup yields CDR1 LGHNA and CDR2 YNFKEQ. The CDR3 region has the DNA TGTGCCAGCAGCCAAGATTCCGGGATTTTGAACACTGAAGCTTTCTTT. Encoded protein: CASSQDSGILNTEAFF.

The table lists this clone with a few counts. The V call is TRBV7-2, the J call TRBJ1-2; TRBD1 aligns across 8 bases. The germline V gene encodes CDR1 SGHTA and CDR2 FQGNSA. This CDR3 contains 13 residues. V shed 5 bases, J shed 8 bases, and the junction held 7 bases outside the gene matches. In nucleotides, the CDR3 is TGTGCCAGCAGCACCGACAGGGGAGGCGGCTACACCTTC. Protein product: CASSTDRGGGYTF.

Judged by abundance, this clone is medium-sized. The rearrangement joins TRBV19 to TRBJ1-2; D gene uncertain. V shed 9 bases and J shed 3 bases, with 14 bases lying between them. The CDR3 sequence is 13 residues long. Germline V gene sequence: CDR1 LNHDA, CDR2 SQIVND (reference sequence). CDR3 DNA: TGTGCCAGCCAGGAAACTCAGGACTATGGCTACACCTTC. This codes for CASQETQDYGYTF.

The chain couples TRBV7-2 to TRBJ1-2; 11 nucleotides align to TRBD1. The CDR3 runs to 17 residues. The trim removed 1 base at V and 4 bases at J, leaving 8 bases unmatched. The germline CDR1 and CDR2 sequences are SGHTA and FQGNSA. The CDR3 coding sequence is TGTGCCAGCAGCTTAGAACCGGGACAGGGGGGTGGCTATGGCTACACCTTC. This codes for CASSLEPGQGGGYGYTF. The full variable domain, completed using reference TRBV7-2 and TRBJ1-2, is GAGVSQSPSNKVTEKGKDVELRCDPISGHTALYWYRQSLGQGLEFLIYFQGNSAPDKSGLPSDRFSAERTGGSVSTLTIQRTQQEDSAVYLCASSLEPGQGGGYGYTFGSGTRLTVV.

The V and J genes are TRBV5-6 and TRBJ1-2; D unresolved. V lost 4 bases to trimming and J lost 4 bases, with 20 bases between them. The germline gives CDR1 SGHDT, CDR2 YYEEEE. The CDR3 contains 16 residues. In nucleotides, the CDR3 is TGTGCCAGCAGCACCCGGCGCGTGAGCATGCCCTATGGCTACACCTTC. Its translation: CASSTRRVSMPYGYTF.

This chain joins TRBV7-2 and TRBJ1-5; 7 nucleotides match TRBD1. Germline values: CDR1 SGHTA, CDR2 FQGNSA. CDR3 size: 15 residues. Trimming took 1 base from V and 4 from J; bases not matched to a gene: 4. In DNA, the CDR3 is TGTGCCAGCAGCTTAGACAGGGGCTGGAATCAGCCCCAGCATTTT. Translated: CASSLDRGWNQPQHF.

The chain has TRBV6-1 and TRBJ1-5; no clear D gene. The CDR3 runs 11 residues. CDR1 MNHNS and CDR2 SASEGT come from the germline V gene. V lost 6 bases to trimming and J lost 7 bases, with 7 bases between them. DNA for the CDR3: TGTGCCAGCAGCCAAGGCCAGCCCCAGCATTTT. Its translation: CASSQGQPQHF.

The table lists this clone with a few counts. This chain links TRBV10-2 with TRBJ2-3; D gene ambiguous. This CDR3 region has 13 residues. Germline CDR1 is WSHSY and CDR2 is SAAADI. The V and J ends lost 6 bases and 4 bases respectively, with 11 bases between them. The CDR3 loop is CASSDIGADTQYF. The CDR3, as DNA: TGCGCCAGCAGCGACATCGGTGCAGATACGCAGTATTTT.

The CDR3 sequence is CASSQLPTRDRGPKNIQYF. CDR3 nucleotide sequence: TGCGCCAGCAGCCAACTCCCCACCCGGGACAGGGGGCCCAAAAACATTCAGTACTTC. The chain employs TRBV4-1 and TRBJ2-4; 12 bases fit TRBD1. This CDR3 contains 19 residues. V dropped 2 bases and J dropped 2; count of bases not matched to a gene: 10. In germline, CDR1 is MGHRA, CDR2 YSYEKL.

The genes are TRBV6-1 and TRBJ1-5; D possibly corresponds to TRBD1 (6 bases). Germline V CDR1 and CDR2: MNHNS, SASEGT. V was clipped by 2 bases and J by 0 bases, with 11 bases between them. The CDR3 extends over 16 amino acids. CDR3 region: CASSERGAASNQPQHF. The CDR3 bases are TGTGCCAGCAGTGAAAGGGGGGCAGCTAGCAATCAGCCCCAGCATTTT.

Only a few counts were recorded for this clone. The sample holds other DNA sequences that translate to the same CDR3. The chain carries TRBV15 and TRBJ1-1; D might be TRBD1 (5 bases). Germline V gene data show CDR1 as LNHNV and CDR2 as YYDKDF (reference sequence). V shed 6 bases and J shed 0 bases, with 8 bases lying between them. The CDR3 loop spans 13 amino acids. In DNA, the CDR3 is TGTGCCACCAGACCAGGGCTGAACACTGAAGCTTTCTTT. This sequence encodes CATRPGLNTEAFF. The full variable domain, rest sourced from reference TRBV15 and TRBJ1-1, is DAMVIQNPRYQVTQFGKPVTLSCSQTLNHNVMYWYQQKSSQAPKLLFHYYDKDFNNEADTPDNFQSRRPNTSFCFLDIRSPGLGDTAMYLCATRPGLNTEAFFGQGTRLTVV.

The chain uses TRBV13 and TRBJ1-6; 9 bases align to TRBD1. The germline gives CDR1 PRHDT, CDR2 FYEKMQ (reference sequence). The V gene end was trimmed by 0 bases and the J gene end by 7 bases; junction bases not matched to a gene: 1. There are 15 residues in the CDR3. CDR3 loop: CASSLGGTGNSPLHF. In nucleotides, the CDR3 is TGTGCCAGCAGCTTAGGTGGGACAGGGAATTCACCCCTCCACTTT.

V is TRBV4-3 and J is TRBJ2-2; D remains ambiguous. The germline CDR1 and CDR2 sequences are LGHNA and YSLEER. V dropped 4 bases and J dropped 0 bases, with 15 bases sitting between them. The CDR3 runs to 17 residues. The CDR3 DNA reads as TGCGCCAGCAGCCCACCCCGGGTCGGTTCGAACACCGGGGAGCTGTTTTTT. It yields the protein CASSPPRVGSNTGELFF.

This clone was seen a handful of times. The chain combines TRBV28 with TRBJ1-5; no definite D call. Germline V lookup: CDR1 MDHEN, CDR2 SYDVKM. Trimming left V 5 bases short and J 4 bases short, with 3 bases between. The CDR3 is 11 residues long. The CDR3 nucleotides read TGTGCCAGCAGTGTTAATCAGCCCCAGCATTTT. It codes for CASSVNQPQHF.

The chain carries TRBV5-6 and TRBJ1-2; a weak D match, TRBD1 (5 bases). From germline, CDR1 is SGHDT and CDR2 YYEEEE. With 2 bases removed from V and 4 bases from J, the gap between germline ends came to 12 bases. This CDR3 comprises 14 residues. CDR3 DNA: TGTGCCAGCAGCTTCGAAAGGGGAGGCTATGGCTACACCTTC. It yields the protein CASSFERGGYGYTF.

This clone was observed a few times. J is TRBJ2-7 and V is TRBV7-8, with TRBD1 matching 10 bases. V lost 1 base and J lost 6; bases outside the gene matches: 3. The CDR3 sequence is 14 residues long. The germline gives CDR1 SGHVS, CDR2 FQNEAQ. DNA for the CDR3: TGTGCCAGCAGCTTAGTAGGGACAGGGGTCGAGCAGTACTTC. The encoded protein is CASSLVGTGVEQYF. The full variable domain, its missing parts supplied by reference TRBV7-8 and TRBJ2-7, is GAGVSQSPRYKVAKRGQDVALRCDPISGHVSLFWYQQALGQGPEFLTYFQNEAQLDKSGLPSDRFFAERPEGSVSTLKIQRTQQEDSAVYLCASSLVGTGVEQYFGPGTRLTVT.

Comment on this clone: This CDR3 is also generated by other DNA sequences in the sample. The chain recombines TRBV28 with TRBJ2-5; maybe TRBD1 (6 bases). V lost 5 bases and J lost 5, with 15 bases in between. The CDR3 runs to 14 residues. Germline CDR1 is MDHEN and CDR2 is SYDVKM. This CDR3 is CASSPPQGWETQYF. The CDR3 DNA follows: TGTGCCAGCAGTCCCCCTCAGGGGTGGGAGACCCAGTACTTC.

V gene TRBV30 combines with J gene TRBJ1-2, with 7 bases lining up with TRBD1. The V gene end was trimmed by 0 bases and the J gene end by 3 bases; junction bases not matched to a gene: 4. The length of the CDR3 is 14 residues. Per the germline V gene, CDR1 is GTSNPN and CDR2 is SVGIG (reference sequence). CDR3 in amino acids: CAWSVQGGDYGYTF. The CDR3 DNA reads as TGTGCCTGGAGTGTTCAAGGGGGCGACTATGGCTACACCTTC. Full variable domain (remainder filled in from reference TRBV30 and TRBJ1-2): SQTIHQWPATLVQPVGSPLSLECTVEGTSNPNLYWYRQAAGRGLQLLFYSVGIGQISSEVPQNLSASRPQDRQFILSSKKLLLSDSGFYLCAWSVQGGDYGYTFGSGTRLTVV.

V and J are TRBV2 and TRBJ1-2; D may be TRBD1 (5 bases). The CDR3 is made up of 12 amino acids. Germline CDR1 is SNHLY and CDR2 is FYNNEI. V lost 6 bases, J lost 4 bases, and 9 bases lay in between. The CDR3: CASSRDLYGYTF. CDR3 nucleotide sequence: TGTGCCAGCAGCAGGGACCTCTATGGCTACACCTTC.

Concerning this clone itself: At one boundary the junction diverges from the germline segment, which might be a read error. The gene calls are TRBV2 and TRBJ1-1; D call uncertain. From germline, CDR1 is SNHLY and CDR2 FYNNEI. The CDR3 extends over 15 amino acids. The CDR3 DNA reads TGTGCCAGCAGTCGATGGGCGGCGGGGAACGCTGAAGCTTTCTTT. Residues: CASSRWAAGNAEAFF. The full variable domain, completed using reference TRBV2 and TRBJ1-1, is EPEVTQTPSHQVTQMGQEVILRCVPISNHLYFYWYRQILGQKVEFLVSFYNNEISEKSEIFDDQFSVERPDGSNFTLKIRSTKLEDSAMYFCASSRWAAGNAEAFFGQGTRLTVV.

The rearrangement joins TRBV4-3 to TRBJ2-3; D possibly uses TRBD1 or TRBD2 (7 bases each). CDR1 is LGHNA and CDR2 is YSLEER in the germline V gene. The CDR3 is 15 residues long. The V end was cut by 4 bases, the J end by 6 bases, with 17 bases between. This chain's CDR3 is CASSPGRGPRDTQYF. Written as DNA, the CDR3 is TGCGCCAGCAGCCCAGGGAGGGGGCCAAGGGATACGCAGTATTTT.